A selection of T cell receptor beta chains follows, all from one sample in a study of sequential checkpoint blockade in melanoma. This table comes from immunoSEQ multiplex PCR, and its TCRdb copy is limited to in-frame clones, with some not included. Among more than 6,500 clones, 20% were seen once, and the ten largest hold roughly 12%. The specimen was tumor tissue (inferred from file names), collected from a patient given nivolumab and ipilimumab in sequence. These receptors originate from a human donor with melanoma. CDR3s include the opening cysteine and the closing phenylalanine or tryptophan. Each record gives: J gene, V gene, CDR3 protein.

J: TRBJ2-3; V: TRBV2; CDR3: CASSEQGDTQYF
J: TRBJ2-1; V: TRBV18; CDR3: CASSPPDKSPGGEQFF
J: TRBJ1-6; V: TRBV11-3; CDR3: CASSRGQGDSPLHF
J: TRBJ1-1; V: TRBV11-3; CDR3: CASSLEPGAGSPEAFF
J: TRBJ1-2; V: TRBV11-3; CDR3: CASSPLGAGVSYGYTF
J: TRBJ1-2; V: TRBV6-1; CDR3: CASSEGVTYGYTF
J: TRBJ1-1; V: TRBV6-8; CDR3: CASSIDRENTEAFF
J: TRBJ1-4; V: TRBV9; CDR3: CASSRTATNEKLFF
J: TRBJ2-5; V: TRBV15; CDR3: CATSRDRGAETQYF
J: TRBJ1-4; V: TRBV19; CDR3: CASNTGLLSEKLFF
J: TRBJ2-1; V: TRBV9; CDR3: CASYIPGADNEQFF
J: TRBJ2-3; V: TRBV9; CDR3: CASSGLPGLAGISTDTQYF
J: TRBJ2-3; V: TRBV11-3; CDR3: CASSPRTGEDTDTQYF
J: TRBJ1-2; V: TRBV19; CDR3: CASSIERGHLFF
J: TRBJ2-1; V: TRBV6-8; CDR3: CASSYSATGLSYNEQFF
J: TRBJ1-2; V: TRBV10-3; CDR3: CAISGTDNNYGYTF
J: TRBJ2-1; V: TRBV4-1; CDR3: CASSPTEYNEQFF
J: TRBJ1-1; V: TRBV11-3; CDR3: CASSLRQGGTEAFF
J: TRBJ1-3; V: TRBV30; CDR3: CAWSSGQGFDTIYF
J: TRBJ1-5; V: TRBV30; CDR3: CAWSLYDGQPQHF
J: TRBJ2-7; V: TRBV6-8; CDR3: CASTPRRESYEQYF
J: TRBJ2-5; V: TRBV11-3; CDR3: CASSQGGEHVETQYF
J: TRBJ2-3; V: TRBV6-8; CDR3: CASSYRSPGQTDTQYF
J: TRBJ2-7; V: TRBV6-8; CDR3: CASSYSNLRDEQYF
J: TRBJ1-6; V: TRBV19; CDR3: CASSILGTNSPLHF
J: TRBJ1-4; V: TRBV6-8; CDR3: CASSYSRMGEKLFF
J: TRBJ2-5; V: TRBV11-3; CDR3: CASSPVRVEETQYF
J: TRBJ2-3; V: TRBV11-3; CDR3: CASSLYPAHPSSTDTQYF
J: TRBJ1-5; V: TRBV15; CDR3: CATSRDRGFNQPQHF
J: TRBJ2-3; V: TRBV19; CDR3: CASSKATGPGTQYF
J: TRBJ2-5; V: TRBV29-1; CDR3: CSFGQGFRETQYF
J: TRBJ2-7; V: TRBV29-1; CDR3: CSVEVADYEQYF
J: TRBJ2-3; V: TRBV23-1; CDR3: CASSLRGWDTQYF
J: TRBJ2-6; V: TRBV9; CDR3: CASSVAASGANVLTF
J: TRBJ1-5; V: TRBV6-8; CDR3: CASSYRQGGQPQHF
J: TRBJ1-2; V: TRBV23-1; CDR3: CASGSRDSYGYTF
J: TRBJ2-5; V: TRBV5-1; CDR3: CASSPPGTSGEGQETQYF
J: TRBJ1-5; V: TRBV28; CDR3: CASSLLGDQPQHF
J: TRBJ2-7; V: TRBV19; CDR3: CASSPGTGFGEQYF
J: TRBJ1-3; V: TRBV9; CDR3: CASSVESSRGTIYF
J: TRBJ2-1; V: TRBV4-1; CDR3: CASSQDLMGGRREQFF
J: TRBJ1-5; V: TRBV6-8; CDR3: CASSYPGQPQHF